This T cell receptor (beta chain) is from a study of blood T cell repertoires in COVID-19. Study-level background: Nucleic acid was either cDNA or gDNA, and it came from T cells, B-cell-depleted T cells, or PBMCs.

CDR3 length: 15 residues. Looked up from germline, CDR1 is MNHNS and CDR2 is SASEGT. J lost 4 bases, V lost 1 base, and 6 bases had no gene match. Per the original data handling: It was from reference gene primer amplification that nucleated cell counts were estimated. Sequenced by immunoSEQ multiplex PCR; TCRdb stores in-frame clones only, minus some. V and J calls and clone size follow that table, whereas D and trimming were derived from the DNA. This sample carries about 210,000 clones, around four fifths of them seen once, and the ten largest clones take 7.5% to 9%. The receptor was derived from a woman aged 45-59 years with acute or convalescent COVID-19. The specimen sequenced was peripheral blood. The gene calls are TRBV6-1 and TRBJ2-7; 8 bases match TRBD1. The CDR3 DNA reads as TGTGCCAGCAGTGAAGGCACAGGGGGTTATTACGAGCAGTACTTC. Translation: CASSEGTGGYYEQYF.